This T cell receptor (beta chain) was found in a study of blood T cell repertoires in COVID-19. About the study: T cells, B-cell-depleted T cells, or PBMCs supplied cDNA or gDNA.

TCRdb's table, derived via immunoSEQ multiplex PCR, lists solely in-frame clones and lacks some. The sample includes approximately 250,000 clones, 80% to 90% of them seen just once. V dropped 6 bases and J dropped 2; count of bases not matched to a gene: 4. CDR1 is SEHNR and CDR2 is FQNEAQ in the germline V gene (reference sequence). The CDR3 extends over 13 amino acids. Recruitment covered over 20 US areas and drew participants whose ages spanned about 18 to 90 years. Participant reports of clinical history set cohort assignment. The chain carries TRBV7-9 and TRBJ2-7; 7 bases map to TRBD1. The sequence was collected from a woman aged 25 to 39 with acute COVID-19. Sequencing was performed on PBMCs or T cells enriched from blood (not recorded which). Written as DNA, the CDR3 is TGTGCCAGCAGTCCCGACAGGGCCTACGAGCAGTACTTC. Residues: CASSPDRAYEQYF.